This TCR beta chain was sequenced for a study of post-analysis software for immune sequencing data. General study points: TRBV segments more frequent in patients than in controls numbered several and included TRBV5-6, TRBV5-1 and TRBV20-1. Controls showed significantly higher normalized Chao1 diversity than did multiple sclerosis patients.

Researchers reported that TCR beta cDNA libraries carried unique molecular identifiers. MiXCR was run by TCRdb on the PCR reads, yielding one entry per CDR3 protein. The data show over 700,000 distinct CDR3 sequences, 25% to 30% seen once. J was trimmed by 2 bases and V by 2 bases; bases with no gene match: 9. Germline V gives CDR1 DFQATT, CDR2 SNEGSKA (reference sequence). The CDR3 consists of 16 residues. This clonotype was picked up a small number of times. What it binds is unknown. This receptor was taken from a girl aged 5 to 17 with multiple sclerosis. The chain carries TRBV20-1 and TRBJ2-7, with TRBD2 matching over 10 bases. Sample: blood. The CDR3 is CSARTPGTSAAYEQYF. CDR3 DNA sequence: TGCAGTGCTAGAACCCCGGGGACTAGCGCCGCCTACGAGCAGTACTTC.